This T cell receptor (beta chain) was documented in a study of shared clonotypes between healthy human individuals. Turning to the study itself: Per donor, three plates held CD4 naive cells, three held CD4 memory, two held CD8 naive and one held CD8 memory. Whole-study results and caveats: Sequencing depth was expected to affect clonotype sharing among donors.

CDR3 length: 16 residues. The V end was cut by 4 bases, the J end by 0 bases, with 14 bases between. CDR1 and CDR2 from the germline V gene are SGHRS and YFSETQ. Assay: immunoSEQ multiplex PCR; the TCRdb copy retains only in-frame clones and omits some. The sample includes over 1.4 million clones, approximately 97% of them seen just once. Comments on this clone: Its target is not known.

The sequenced sample was naive CD4+ T cells sorted from blood. Regarding subset: CD45RA+ positively selected. The sequence derives from a man in his thirties or forties in good health. The chain carries TRBV5-1 and TRBJ1-3; no definite D call. CDR3 region: CASSPRTGLSGNTIYF. As DNA, the CDR3 is TGCGCCAGCAGCCCCCGGACCGGTCTCTCTGGAAACACCATATATTTT.